This T cell receptor beta chain was retrieved from a study of breast tumors, draining lymph nodes, adjacent tissues. Trimming removed 2 bases from V and 4 bases from J; junction bases left unmatched: 4. This CDR3 comprises 15 residues. Germline loops: CDR1 SGHTA, CDR2 FQGNSA. TCRdb used MiXCR to reprocess the multiplex PCR reads, holding one entry per CDR3 protein. The data contain more than 250,000 distinct CDR3 sequences, over 30% of them singletons. The table lists this clonotype with many counts. Antigen unknown. Breast cancer patients provided tissue from their axillary draining lymph nodes. The study's findings and limits: Data only fit, rather than demonstrated, lymph node origin of most tumor T cells.

The TCR comes from a female donor with breast cancer. Some clones in this sample may be carry-over from other donors' samples. The chain couples TRBV7-2 to TRBJ1-4; TRBD1 aligns across 7 bases. The sample consisted of axillary lymph node tissue. CDR3 in amino acids: CASSLTGQLNEKLFF. In DNA form, the CDR3 reads TGTGCCAGCAGCTTAACGGGACAGCTTAATGAAAAACTGTTTTTT.